The sequence of this T cell receptor beta chain was determined in a study of blood T cell repertoires in COVID-19. Overall study: The samples span acute and convalescent COVID-19 from the United States, Italy and Spain. T cells, B-cell-depleted T cells, or PBMCs supplied cDNA or gDNA.

Original methodology: Estimates of nucleated cell counts were drawn from the amplification of reference gene primers. Profiling relied on immunoSEQ multiplex PCR, and the TCRdb table lists in-frame clones only, not all of them. That table furnishes V, J and clone size, whereas the DNA furnished D and trimming. The sample consists of fewer than 95,000 clones, roughly 85% of them appearing once. The sequence came from a man aged 50 to 60 with active or convalescent COVID-19. What was sequenced was peripheral blood.

CDR3 nucleotide sequence: TGTGCCATAAGCGGGGTCTCCTACGAGCAGTACTTC. Its translation is CAISGVSYEQYF. The gene calls are TRBV28 and TRBJ2-7; 7 bases agree with TRBD2. Germline-derived CDR1 and CDR2 are MDHEN and SYDVKM. The CDR3 is 12 residues long. With V trimmed by 10 bases and J by 0 bases, 3 bases remained unmatched.